The clone carrying this T cell receptor (beta chain) was detected many times. Its target is not known. The sample is drawn from a study of glioma-infiltrating T cells. Study-level findings and limits: CDR3 overlap between tissue and blood was very small.

CDR1 and CDR2 from the germline V gene are MNHNS and SASEGT. With V trimmed by 2 bases and J by 8 bases, 5 bases remained unmatched. The CDR3 sequence is 13 residues long. Using RNA template, CDR3s of TCR alpha and beta were amplified with iRepertoire arm-PCR. TCRdb re-derived calls from the multiplex PCR reads in MiXCR, one entry per CDR3 protein. The sample carries about 94,000 distinct CDR3 sequences, about 25% recorded once. Sample: glioma tissue, nonneoplastic brain tissue, or PBMCs (not recorded which). This chain joins TRBV6-1 and TRBJ1-2; 7 bases are a match to TRBD1. The TCR was taken from a human donor with low-grade glioma or glioblastoma, undergoing nonglioma brain surgery, or in good health (not recorded which). CDR3 loop: CASSEWGQSGYTF. The CDR3 DNA is TGTGCCAGCAGTGAATGGGGACAGTCGGGCTACACCTTC.